This is a list of T cell receptor beta chains from one sample in a study of beta chain features in type 1 diabetes. Assay used: immunoSEQ multiplex PCR; TCRdb lists only in-frame clones, some missing. This table holds 300,000 to 400,000 clones, roughly 8% found once. Sequenced material: central memory CD4+ T cells from blood. Receptors were obtained from a woman aged 18-35 years in good health. Each CDR3 is given with its conserved first and last residue. Fields, in order: D gene, J gene, clone size, V gene, CDR3 DNA, CDR3 protein. A D gene is named only where the DNA matches it firmly. Clone sizes are given selectively: once, few, many, or a class where the clone is expanded.

>TRBD1|TRBJ1-5|few|TRBV27
TGTGCCAGCAGTCCCTCTTGGACAGGGTACGGCAATCAGCCCCAGCATTTT
CASSPSWTGYGNQPQHF
>-|TRBJ1-1|few|TRBV5-1
TGCGCCAGCACCCCTAGGGAGGGAGGTAACACTGAAGCTTTCTTT
CASTPREGGNTEAFF
>TRBD1|TRBJ2-5|-|TRBV2
TGTGCCAGCAGGGCGGACAGGGGGCGCGGGGAGACCCAGTACTTC
CASRADRGRGETQYF
>TRBD1|TRBJ1-4|few|TRBV7-9
TGTGCCAGCAGCGAAGGGACAGCTAATGAAAAACTGTTTTTT
CASSEGTANEKLFF
>-|TRBJ2-3|few|TRBV9
-
CASSPRSGQGTDTQYF
>TRBD1|TRBJ2-1|-|TRBV6-1
TGTGCCAGCAGTTCCGGGACAGGGCCCAATGAGCAGTTCTTC
CASSSGTGPNEQFF
>-|TRBJ1-2|-|TRBV29-1
TGCAGCGTTGAAAACAGGGATAACTATGGCTACACCTTC
CSVENRDNYGYTF
>TRBD2|TRBJ2-3|-|TRBV13
TGTGCCAGCAGCTTAGGACGAGCCGGCGGGAGATCAACAGATACGCAGTATTTT
CASSLGRAGGRSTDTQYF
>-|TRBJ2-7|few|TRBV9
TGTGCCAGCAGCCGGGCTTACGGATCCTACGAGCAGTACTTC
CASSRAYGSYEQYF
>-|TRBJ1-2|-|TRBV6-5
TGTGCCAGCAGTTACTCGTTTGGTCAGTCATATGGCTACACCTTC
CASSYSFGQSYGYTF
>-|TRBJ1-1|-|TRBV4-3
TGCGCCAGCAGCCAAGAAAGCTATAGGGGCCTTAACACTGAAGCTTTCTTT
CASSQESYRGLNTEAFF
>TRBD1|TRBJ2-7|few|TRBV2
TGTGCCGGGAGACAGGGGGCTAGCCACGAGCAGTACTTC
CAGRQGASHEQYF
>-|TRBJ1-2|few|TRBV5-1
TGCGCCAGCAGCTTGGGTGCAGGCCGCTATGGCTACACCTTC
CASSLGAGRYGYTF
>-|TRBJ1-2|few|TRBV2
TGTGCCAGCAACAATCCAAGGAGCTACACCTTC
CASNNPRSYTF
>-|TRBJ1-3|-|TRBV7-2
TGTGCCAGCAGCTTGGGCAGGGCTGGAAACACCATATATTTT
CASSLGRAGNTIYF
>-|TRBJ2-2|few|TRBV19
TGTGCCAGTAGTCTCGGAACAGCGAACACCGGGGAGCTGTTTTTT
CASSLGTANTGELFF
>-|TRBJ2-6|few|TRBV19
TGTGCCAGTAGAATCTTTGGTTCTGGGGCCAACGTCCTGACTTTC
CASRIFGSGANVLTF
>TRBD1|TRBJ1-1|-|TRBV5-4
TGTGCCAGCAGCTATACAGGGGGGAACACTGAAGCTTTCTTT
CASSYTGGNTEAFF
>-|TRBJ2-7|few|TRBV5-6
TGTGCCAGCAGCTTGGGGCATAAATACTACGAGCAGTACTTC
CASSLGHKYYEQYF
>-|TRBJ2-5|-|TRBV11-2
TGTGCCAGCAGTACAAACCCAGGGACCCAGTACTTC
CASSTNPGTQYF
>-|TRBJ2-2|-|TRBV5-1
TGCGCCAGCAGCTTGGTGTCAGGCACCGGGGAGCTGTTTTTT
CASSLVSGTGELFF
>-|TRBJ2-1|few|TRBV5-1
TGCGCCAGCAGCTTGGAGCCAGGAGAGCAGTTCTTC
CASSLEPGEQFF
>-|TRBJ2-7|few|TRBV5-1
TGCGCCAGCAGCCGGGACGCGGGCCGGGAGCAGTACTTC
CASSRDAGREQYF
>-|TRBJ2-1|few|TRBV2
TGTGCCAGCAGCTTAAGGGCTGAGCGTGAGCAGTTCTTC
CASSLRAEREQFF
>-|TRBJ2-7|once|TRBV19
TGTGCCAGTAGTATCCAGGGTAGCCGATTCGTCGAGCAGTACTTC
CASSIQGSRFVEQYF
>TRBD1|TRBJ2-3|few|TRBV29-1
TGCAGCGTTTCGGGGGACAGGGGGGGGGATACGCAGTATTTT
CSVSGDRGGDTQYF
>-|TRBJ1-3|many|TRBV6-6
TGTGCCAGCACCAACAGGGAATCTGGAAACACCATATATTTT
CASTNRESGNTIYF
>-|TRBJ2-1|few|TRBV7-2
TGTGCCAGCAGCTTAGGGGGAAGGGGCTTCGATGAGCAGTTCTTC
CASSLGGRGFDEQFF
>TRBD2|TRBJ2-1|-|TRBV11-2
TGTGCCAGCAGCCGCATCGGGACTAGTGCCAATGAGCAGTTCTTC
CASSRIGTSANEQFF
>-|TRBJ1-1|few|TRBV6-5
TGTGCCAGCAGTGAAGTGTTTACCCGGGCTGAAGCTTTCTTT
CASSEVFTRAEAFF
>TRBD1|TRBJ1-1|few|TRBV6-6
TGTGCCAGCCAGGGACAGATGAACACTGAAGCTTTCTTT
CASQGQMNTEAFF
>TRBD1|TRBJ1-1|few|TRBV6-5
TGTGCCAGCAAACCGGGACAGCAGAACACTGAAGCTTTCTTT
CASKPGQQNTEAFF
>-|TRBJ2-2|many|TRBV5-4
TGTGCCAGCAGCTTGGCGGGTCGAGCCACCGGGGAGCTGTTTTTT
CASSLAGRATGELFF
>-|TRBJ1-2|-|TRBV5-1
TGCGCCAGCAGCATTGGCCCCGGGAACTATGGCTACACCTTC
CASSIGPGNYGYTF
>-|TRBJ2-1|-|TRBV6-1
TGTGCCAGCAGAATGGACCTACTAAGCTACAATGAGCAGTTCTTC
CASRMDLLSYNEQFF
>-|TRBJ1-5|-|TRBV6-5
TGTGCCAGCACCCCAAACAGAAATCAGCCCCAGCATTTT
CASTPNRNQPQHF
>-|TRBJ1-2|-|TRBV6-1
TGTGCCAGCGTTACCTCAGGATACGACTATGGCTACACCTTC
CASVTSGYDYGYTF
>-|TRBJ2-1|few|TRBV4-1
TGCGCCAGCAGGCGACGGTCGGAGAGCTCCTACAATGAGCAGTTCTTC
CASRRRSESSYNEQFF
>TRBD1|TRBJ2-7|-|TRBV7-2
TGTGCCAGCACAAGACGACAGGGGGCCTACGAGCAGTACTTC
CASTRRQGAYEQYF
>-|TRBJ2-7|few|TRBV2
TGTGCCAGCAGTGTCGGCGGCTACGAGCAGTACTTC
CASSVGGYEQYF
>-|TRBJ2-5|many|TRBV5-5
TGTGCCAGCAGCGAGACCTTGTCTGGGACCCAGTACTTC
CASSETLSGTQYF
>-|TRBJ2-1|-|TRBV28
TGTGCCAGCAGTCCCCTCTACGGGACATATGAGCAGTTCTTC
CASSPLYGTYEQFF
>-|TRBJ2-1|-|TRBV27
TGTGCCAGCAGTTTATCGTTGACCACATACAATGAGCAGTTCTTC
CASSLSLTTYNEQFF
>-|TRBJ2-3|few|TRBV7-2
TGTGCCAGCAGCGACGCACTGACAACAGATACGCAGTATTTT
CASSDALTTDTQYF
>TRBD2|TRBJ2-1|few|TRBV7-3
TGTGCCAGCAGCTTAAGAAGCGGGATATACAATGAGCAGTTCTTC
CASSLRSGIYNEQFF
>TRBD1|TRBJ2-1|many|TRBV27
TGTGCCAGCAGTCGAATCCGGGACAGGGGCAATGAGCAGTTCTTC
CASSRIRDRGNEQFF
>TRBD2|TRBJ2-5|few|TRBV7-9
TGTGCCAGCAGCTTGGGACTAGCCCAAGAGACCCAGTACTTC
CASSLGLAQETQYF
>-|TRBJ1-2|-|TRBV11-2
TGTGCCAGCAGCTTGATGACCGAAGGCTACACCTTC
CASSLMTEGYTF
>-|TRBJ2-4|-|TRBV19
TGTGCCAGTAGTATAACAGGGTTAGCCAAAAACATTCAGTACTTC
CASSITGLAKNIQYF
>-|TRBJ2-2|few|TRBV6-5
TGTGCCAGCAGTTACCAGAGCGGGCAAGGGGAGCTGTTTTTT
CASSYQSGQGELFF
>TRBD2|TRBJ2-1|-|TRBV5-1
TGCGCCAGCAGCGAACTAGCGGGAGGGGAAAATGAGCAGTTCTTC
CASSELAGGENEQFF
>-|TRBJ2-7|many|TRBV5-6
TGTGCCAGCAGTCGTAACAGGATCTACGAGCAGTACTTC
CASSRNRIYEQYF
>-|TRBJ1-5|few|TRBV10-3
TGTGCCATCAGTGAAGTTGGCTCCACGAATCAGCCCCAGCATTTT
CAISEVGSTNQPQHF